The entry below gives a single TCR beta chain sequence along with its context. The data belong to a study of blood T cell repertoires in COVID-19. Libraries were prepared by immunoSEQ multiplex PCR; TCRdb keeps only in-frame clonotypes and omits some of them. The data show some 130,000 clones, roughly two thirds seen once. This CDR3 is built from 16 residues. This clonotype was obtained from a woman in her 70s with acute or convalescent COVID-19. The chain links TRBV21-1 to TRBJ2-7; TRBD2 reflects the table's D call only, with no check against the DNA. TRBV21-1 is tagged as a pseudogene. The material sequenced was peripheral blood. The CDR3 reads CASSSQASGSAYEQYF. The CDR3 DNA reads TGTGCCAGCAGCTCACAGGCTAGCGGGAGCGCCTACGAGCAGTACTTC.